Given below is one T cell receptor (beta chain) in context. The antigen is undetermined. These data belong to a study of cytomegalovirus exposure and HLA in healthy donors. Study results and caveats: For most TCR sequences rarity was the rule, although some public TCRs occurred in many donors. Some V segments, including TRBV6-2 and TRBV6-3, were excluded as indistinguishable.

This CDR3 contains 15 residues. The V gene's germline CDR1 is MNHEY and CDR2 SVGAGI. Trimming took off 3 bases at V and 8 bases at J, with 17 bases between the two ends. The study ran its PCR with 60 Vbeta and 13 Jbeta primers. In the study's own analysis: Later reanalysis found roughly 80 million unique TCR beta chains, roughly 10 million of them shared. Sequencing was performed with immunoSEQ multiplex PCR; in TCRdb, only in-frame clones are kept and a portion is missing. V and J calls and clone size are given by that table; D and trimming were obtained from the DNA. In the table there are more than 95,000 clones, approximately 75% of which are singletons.

The sequence derives from a woman in her 70s in good health and CMV-seropositive. The gene calls are TRBV6-5 and TRBJ2-1; D not certain. The sequenced material came from PBMCs. This chain's CDR3 is CASSYRVEPSDEQFF. CDR3 in DNA: TGTGCCAGCAGTTATCGGGTGGAGCCGTCCGATGAGCAGTTCTTC.